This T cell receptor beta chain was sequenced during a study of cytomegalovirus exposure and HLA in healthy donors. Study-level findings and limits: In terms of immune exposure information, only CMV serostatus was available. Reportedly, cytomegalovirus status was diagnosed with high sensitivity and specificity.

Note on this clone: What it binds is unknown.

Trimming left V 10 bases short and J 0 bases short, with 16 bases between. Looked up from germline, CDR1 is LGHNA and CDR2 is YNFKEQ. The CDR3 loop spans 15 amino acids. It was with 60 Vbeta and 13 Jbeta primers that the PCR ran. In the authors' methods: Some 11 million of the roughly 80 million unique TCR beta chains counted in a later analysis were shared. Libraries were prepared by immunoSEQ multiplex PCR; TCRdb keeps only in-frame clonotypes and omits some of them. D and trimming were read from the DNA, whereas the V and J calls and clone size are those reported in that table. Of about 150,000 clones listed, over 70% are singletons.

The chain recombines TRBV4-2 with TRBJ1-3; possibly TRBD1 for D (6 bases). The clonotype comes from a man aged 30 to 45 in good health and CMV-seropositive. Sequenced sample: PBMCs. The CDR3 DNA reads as TGTGCCACTGGGGATATAGGGGGCTCTGGAAACACCATATATTTT. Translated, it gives CATGDIGGSGNTIYF.